Presented here are 13 T cell receptor beta chains from one specimen sequenced in a study of blood T cell repertoires in COVID-19. TCRdb keeps only in-frame clones here, not all; method: immunoSEQ multiplex PCR. The sample holds tens of thousands of clones, 88% seen once. Source material: peripheral blood. The receptors here all came from a man aged 45-65 years with active COVID-19.

V usage is TRBV24-1 and J usage is TRBJ2-3; D is undetermined. Between the trimmed V and J ends, which lost 4 bases and 1 base, there was a span of 11 bases. The CDR3 extends over 15 amino acids. CDR1 and CDR2 (germline): KGHDR, SFDVKD. CDR3 DNA sequence: TGTGCCACCAGTGACCACGGGTCTGGCACAGATACGCAGTATTTT. This translates into CATSDHGSGTDTQYF.

The chain uses TRBV7-9 and TRBJ2-1; TRBD2 agrees at 14 bases. Germline V CDR1 and CDR2: SEHNR, FQNEAQ (reference sequence). This CDR3 is 17 amino acids long. V was clipped by 2 bases and J by 4 bases; unmatched bases: 4. The CDR3: CASSLRLAGGKYNEQFF. The CDR3 nucleotides are TGTGCCAGCAGCTTACGACTAGCGGGGGGGAAATACAATGAGCAGTTCTTC.

The chain joins TRBV19 to TRBJ1-5; D gene uncertain. The CDR3 spans 15 residues. Germline-derived CDR1 and CDR2 are LNHDA and SQIVND (reference sequence). Trimming shortened V by 4 bases and J by 2 bases, and 12 bases separated the two germline ends. The CDR3 DNA reads TGTGCCAGTAGTACCCCCGGGGAGGGCAATCAGCCCCAGCATTTT. This gives the protein CASSTPGEGNQPQHF.

The chain joins TRBV3-1 (or the pseudogene TRBV3-2) to TRBJ2-1; D uncertain. V shed 3 bases and J shed 6 bases, with 12 bases lying between them. Germline CDR1 reads LGHDT; CDR2 reads YNNKEL (reference sequence). CDR3 length equals 14 residues. CDR3: CASSQSLTVNEQFF. The CDR3 nucleotides read TGTGCCAGCAGCCAGTCTCTCACAGTCAATGAGCAGTTCTTC.

The chain is built from TRBV5-1 and TRBJ2-7; 8 nucleotides match TRBD1. V was clipped by 2 bases and J by 0 bases; unmatched bases: 1. CDR3 length: 14 amino acids. CDR1 and CDR2 from the germline V gene are SGHRS and YFSETQ. The CDR3 here is CASSFTGGSYEQYF. Written as DNA, the CDR3 is TGCGCCAGCAGCTTCACAGGGGGCTCCTACGAGCAGTACTTC.

The rearrangement uses TRBV12-5 and TRBJ2-3, with 8 nucleotides matching TRBD1. Trimming at V came to 6 bases and at J to 0 bases, leaving 8 bases not matched to a gene. From germline, CDR1 is LGHNT and CDR2 FRNRAP. The length of the CDR3 is 16 residues. The CDR3, as DNA: TGTGCTAGTGGCCAAGGACAGGGCCTTAGCACAGATACGCAGTATTTT. Its protein is CASGQGQGLSTDTQYF.

The chain uses TRBV29-1 and TRBJ2-1; a weak D match, TRBD2 (6 bases). CDR1 is SQVTM, CDR2 ANQGSEA, per germline. The V end lost 1 base, the J end lost 6 bases, and 28 bases lay between the germline ends. The CDR3 covers 19 residues. For the CDR3, the DNA is TGCAGCGTTGAAGGTGGGCGGCGGGGCAGCCGAAATTCCCCCAATGAGCAGTTCTTC. It encodes CSVEGGRRGSRNSPNEQFF.

V gene TRBV19 combines with J gene TRBJ1-5; 7 bases line up with TRBD1. The CDR3 has 16 residues. From germline, CDR1 is LNHDA and CDR2 SQIVND (reference sequence). The V gene end was trimmed by 10 bases and the J gene end by 4 bases; junction bases not matched to a gene: 16. The DNA of the CDR3 is TGTGCCACTACTCCCTGGACAGGTGGTGCGAATCAGCCCCAGCATTTT. Translating gives CATTPWTGGANQPQHF. Complete variable domain (other parts from reference TRBV19 and TRBJ1-5): DGGITQSPKYLFRKEGQNVTLSCEQNLNHDAMYWYRQDPGQGLRLIYYSQIVNDFQKGDIAEGYSVSREKKESFPLTVTSAQKNPTAFYLCATTPWTGGANQPQHFGDGTRLSIL.

The V and J genes are TRBV18 and TRBJ1-1; D is unresolved. The CDR3 runs to 12 residues. V lost 5 bases and J lost 0, with 4 bases in between. Per the germline V gene, CDR1 is KGHSH and CDR2 is LQKENI. CDR3 protein: CASSEMNTEAFF. CDR3 sequence (DNA): TGTGCCAGCTCAGAGATGAACACTGAAGCTTTCTTT.

This chain connects TRBV7-2 to TRBJ2-2; TRBD1 agrees at 9 bases. This CDR3 is 16 amino acids long. V lost 5 bases and J lost 5; bases outside the gene matches: 9. Per germline, CDR1 SGHTA and CDR2 FQGNSA. Here the CDR3 reads CASSIRRGTGTGELFF. The CDR3 DNA is TGTGCCAGCAGCATAAGACGAGGGACAGGGACCGGGGAGCTGTTTTTT.

This chain connects TRBV7-2 to TRBJ2-5; a weak D match, TRBD2 (6 bases). The CDR3 loop spans 13 amino acids. Trimming removed 3 bases at V and 7 bases at J, with 12 bases between. Germline V gene lookup returns CDR1 SGHTA and CDR2 FQGNSA. The CDR3 coding sequence is TGTGCCAGCAGCTTTGCGGGGTCAGTGACCCAGTACTTC. Its translation is CASSFAGSVTQYF.

The V gene is TRBV4-1, the J gene TRBJ2-5; 12 positions match TRBD2. The V gene end was trimmed by 1 base and the J gene end by 2 bases; junction bases not matched to a gene: 8. This CDR3 spans 18 amino acids. Germline V gene lookup returns CDR1 MGHRA and CDR2 YSYEKL. CDR3 sequence: CASSQAPGGTSGQETQYF. CDR3 coding DNA: TGCGCCAGCAGCCAAGCGCCGGGTGGGACTAGCGGGCAAGAGACCCAGTACTTC.

In DNA, the CDR3 is TGTGCCAGCTCACCAGGGGGCGAAGCTTTCTTT. Translation gives CASSPGGEAFF. The rearrangement links TRBV18 to TRBJ1-1; tentatively, D is TRBD1 (6 bases). The V and J ends lost 2 bases and 8 bases respectively, with 6 bases between them. This CDR3 comprises 11 residues. Germline values: CDR1 KGHSH, CDR2 LQKENI.